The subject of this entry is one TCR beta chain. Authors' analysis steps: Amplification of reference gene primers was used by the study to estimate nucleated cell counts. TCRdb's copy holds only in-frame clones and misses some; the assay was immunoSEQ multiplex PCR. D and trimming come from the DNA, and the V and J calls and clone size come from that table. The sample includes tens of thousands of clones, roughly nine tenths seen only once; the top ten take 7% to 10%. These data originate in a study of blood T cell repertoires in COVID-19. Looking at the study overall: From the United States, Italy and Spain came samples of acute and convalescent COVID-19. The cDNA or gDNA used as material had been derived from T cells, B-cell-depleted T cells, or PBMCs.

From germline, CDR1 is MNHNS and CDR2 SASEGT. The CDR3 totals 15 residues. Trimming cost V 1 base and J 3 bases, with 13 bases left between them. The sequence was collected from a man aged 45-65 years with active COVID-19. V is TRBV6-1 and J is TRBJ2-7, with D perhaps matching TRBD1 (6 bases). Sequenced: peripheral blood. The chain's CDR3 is CASSEGWQGFYEQYF. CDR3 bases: TGTGCCAGCAGTGAAGGTTGGCAGGGGTTCTACGAGCAGTACTTC.